One sample yielded the 21 T cell receptor beta chains listed below, sequenced in a study of circulating and synovial CD4+ cells in juvenile arthritis (TCRdb year 2014). The method was the immunoSEQ multiplex PCR assay. The source is immuneACCESS, and TCRdb retained only in-frame sequences with V and J called. Part of the clones is not carried over; for the studies checked, unresolved V genes explain less than half of this, and the remainder is unexplained. The sample contains fewer than 35,000 clones, over 90% of them found a single time. The ten top clones hold roughly 0.17% of the sample. Material for sequencing was CD4+ T cells from blood. The receptors originated from a human donor with juvenile idiopathic arthritis.

The J gene is TRBJ1-2, the V gene TRBV19; weak D call: TRBD1 (6 bases). CDR1 and CDR2 (germline): LNHDA, SQIVND (reference sequence). This CDR3 comprises 17 residues. The V gene lost 9 bases and the J gene lost 4 bases, with 27 bases spanning the gap. DNA for the CDR3: TGTGCCAGCAGTTCGGCCACCCCCAGGGGCGCGACCTATGGCTACACCTTC. Residues: CASSSATPRGATYGYTF.

V usage is TRBV5-1 and J usage is TRBJ2-1, with a tentative D call TRBD2 (6 bases). Between the trimmed V and J ends, which lost 7 bases and 0 bases, there was a span of 11 bases. The germline gives CDR1 SGHRS, CDR2 YFSETQ. This CDR3 comprises 14 residues. The CDR3 loop reads CASGGDSSYNEQFF. The CDR3 DNA reads as TGCGCCAGCGGAGGGGATAGCTCCTACAATGAGCAGTTCTTC.

The rearrangement uses TRBV19 and TRBJ2-1; D is unclear. CDR3 length equals 11 residues. The germline CDR1 and CDR2 sequences are LNHDA and SQIVND (reference sequence). The ends were cut back, 6 bases at V and 12 bases at J, with 12 bases in the middle. The CDR3 DNA follows: TGTGCCAGTAGCTCAGATTTTGGGCAGTTCTTC. Translating it yields CASSSDFGQFF.

This clone was seen a handful of times. Within the sample, other DNA sequences also encode this same CDR3. This chain connects TRBV19 to TRBJ1-2; D uncertain. Trimming stripped 2 bases from V and 3 bases from J, with 4 bases between. Germline loops: CDR1 LNHDA, CDR2 SQIVND (reference sequence). The CDR3 sequence is 12 residues long. The CDR3 here is CASSIRDYGYTF. CDR3 DNA sequence: TGTGCCAGTAGTATACGGGACTATGGCTACACCTTC.

J is TRBJ2-1 and V is TRBV7-9; 10 bases match TRBD2. CDR1 and CDR2 (germline): SEHNR, FQNEAQ (reference sequence). The CDR3 loop spans 15 amino acids. V was clipped by 5 bases and J by 7 bases; unmatched bases: 8. The CDR3 spells CASSPLAGYGNEQFF. CDR3 nucleotide sequence: TGTGCCAGCAGCCCACTAGCGGGATACGGTAATGAGCAGTTCTTC. Full variable domain (remainder filled in from reference TRBV7-9 and TRBJ2-1): DTGVSQNPRHKITKRGQNVTFRCDPISEHNRLYWYRQTLGQGPEFLTYFQNEAQLEKSRLLSDRFSAERPKGSFSTLEIQRTEQGDSAMYLCASSPLAGYGNEQFFGPGTRLTVL.

The chain has TRBV7-8 and TRBJ2-3; no reliable D call. Trimming took 5 bases from V and 0 from J, leaving 9 bases between them. CDR3 length: 14 amino acids. Germline V gene sequence: CDR1 SGHVS, CDR2 FQNEAQ. The CDR3, as DNA: TGTGCCAGCAGCGCAAGACTTAGCACAGATACGCAGTATTTT. It is translated as CASSARLSTDTQYF. The entire variable domain, with the rest obtained from reference TRBV7-8 and TRBJ2-3, is as follows: GAGVSQSPRYKVAKRGQDVALRCDPISGHVSLFWYQQALGQGPEFLTYFQNEAQLDKSGLPSDRFFAERPEGSVSTLKIQRTQQEDSAVYLCASSARLSTDTQYFGPGTRLTVL.

The chain employs TRBV19 and TRBJ2-1; perhaps TRBD2 as D (6 bases). CDR1 and CDR2 from the germline V gene are LNHDA and SQIVND (reference sequence). Trimming took off 4 bases at V and 8 bases at J, with 18 bases between the two ends. The length of the CDR3 is 15 residues. In DNA, the CDR3 is TGTGCCAGTAGTAACCGGGACTGGGAGGCCTATGAGCAGTTCTTC. It codes for CASSNRDWEAYEQFF.

The chain uses TRBV6-6 and TRBJ1-1, with 9 bases identical to TRBD1. This CDR3 comprises 15 residues. Germline V lookup: CDR1 MNHNY, CDR2 SVGAGI (reference sequence). The V segment lost 5 bases and the J segment 4 bases; nucleotides outside the gene matches: 8. The CDR3 DNA reads as TGTGCCAGCAGTGTTTGGGAGGACAGGGGCACTGAAGCTTTCTTT. It yields the protein CASSVWEDRGTEAFF.

The rearrangement uses TRBV7-6 and TRBJ2-1, with TRBD2 identical over 8 bases. The length of the CDR3 is 19 residues. V was clipped by 1 base and J by 10 bases; unmatched bases: 21. Germline V gene sequence: CDR1 SGHVS, CDR2 FNYEAQ. CDR3 sequence (DNA): TGTGCCAGCAGCTTAGGAGTCTTGGGGCTAGCGGGTATTTTCGGGGAGCAGTTCTTC. Its protein product is CASSLGVLGLAGIFGEQFF.

Only one count was recorded for this clone. The chain is built from TRBV7-2 and TRBJ2-3; 10 bases map to TRBD2. The V segment lost 3 bases and the J segment 1 base; nucleotides outside the gene matches: 4. CDR3 size: 16 residues. Per the germline V gene, CDR1 is SGHTA and CDR2 is FQGNSA. CDR3 nucleotide sequence: TGTGCCAGCAGCTTGGGAGCGGGGGGGGGCACAGATACGCAGTATTTT. This sequence encodes CASSLGAGGGTDTQYF.

The chain recombines TRBV4-3 with TRBJ2-5, with 9 bases identical to TRBD2. This CDR3 has 18 residues. The trim removed 0 bases at V and 0 bases at J, leaving 8 bases unmatched. Germline V gene data show CDR1 as LGHNA and CDR2 as YSLEER. Written as DNA, the CDR3 is TGCGCCAGCAGCCAAGAAAGCGGGGGGAAGCCATACCAAGAGACCCAGTACTTC. Protein sequence: CASSQESGGKPYQETQYF.

The rearrangement uses TRBV4-3 and TRBJ2-5, with a tentative D call TRBD1 (6 bases). TRBJ2-7 explains the end of the DNA better; the J call may be wrong. The CDR3 is made up of 14 amino acids. CDR1 is LGHNA and CDR2 is YSLEER in the germline V gene. DNA of the CDR3: TGCGCCAGCAGCCCCCAGGACAGTTTGGCCGAGCAGTACTTC. This codes for CASSPQDSLAEQYF.

The rearrangement joins TRBV14 to TRBJ1-1; 9 bases line up with TRBD1. CDR3 length equals 15 residues. From germline, CDR1 is SGHDN and CDR2 FVKESK. V shed 7 bases, J shed 8 bases, and the junction held 14 bases outside the gene matches. CDR3 in amino acids: CASTGTGIFGREAFF. CDR3 bases: TGTGCCAGCACCGGGACAGGGATTTTTGGCCGGGAAGCTTTCTTT.

This clone was counted between two and nine times. The J gene is TRBJ1-1, the V gene TRBV6-6; D might be TRBD1 (6 bases). The CDR3 has 15 amino acids. Trimming took off 2 bases at V and 3 bases at J, with 13 bases between the two ends. CDR1 and CDR2 from the germline V gene are MNHNY and SVGAGI (reference sequence). CDR3 region: CASSYRGGTDTEAFF. The CDR3 DNA follows: TGTGCCAGCAGTTACCGGGGGGGCACGGACACTGAAGCTTTCTTT.

The chain employs TRBV7-3 and TRBJ1-6; D ambiguous. CDR1 and CDR2 from the germline V gene are SGHTA and FQGTGA. The CDR3 sequence is 15 residues long. Trimming took off 4 bases at V and 2 bases at J, with 9 bases between the two ends. This chain's CDR3 is CASSSLGAYNSPLHF. DNA of the CDR3: TGTGCCAGCAGCTCACTCGGGGCCTATAATTCACCCCTCCACTTT. The full variable domain, with the rest looked up from reference TRBV7-3 and TRBJ1-6, is GAGVSQTPSNKVTEKGKYVELRCDPISGHTALYWYRQSLGQGPEFLIYFQGTGAADDSGLPNDRFFAVRPEGSVSTLKIQRTERGDSAVYLCASSSLGAYNSPLHFGNGTRLTVT.

This chain links TRBV27 with TRBJ1-1, with D possibly TRBD1 on 6 matching bases. Germline assignment: CDR1 MNHEY and CDR2 SMNVEV (reference sequence). Deletions cut 1 base from V and 1 base from J, with 13 bases between. CDR3 size: 16 residues. CDR3 bases: TGTGCCAGCAGTTTATTAGTAAGGGGACAGAACACTGAAGCTTTCTTT. It encodes CASSLLVRGQNTEAFF.

J is TRBJ1-2 and V is TRBV6-5, with 7 positions matching TRBD1. Germline CDR1 and CDR2: MNHEY and SVGAGI. This CDR3 region has 14 residues. The J segment lost 5 bases and the V segment lost 5 bases, leaving 8 bases of the junction unmatched. The CDR3, as DNA: TGTGCCAGCAGTCCGAGGGACAGCGTATATGGCTACACCTTC. Encoded protein: CASSPRDSVYGYTF.

The V call is TRBV28, the J call TRBJ2-3; TRBD2 matches at 12 bases. The germline CDR1 and CDR2 sequences are MDHEN and SYDVKM. V shed 2 bases, J shed 5 bases, and the junction held 11 bases outside the gene matches. This CDR3 has 18 amino acids. CDR3 region: CASSLETRLAGVVDTQYF. CDR3 DNA sequence: TGTGCCAGCAGTTTAGAAACAAGACTAGCGGGGGTTGTAGATACGCAGTATTTT.

The rearrangement joins TRBV7-2 to TRBJ2-7; possible D gene TRBD1, 6 bases. Germline V gene data show CDR1 as SGHTA and CDR2 as FQGNSA. V was cut by 5 bases and J by 3 bases, with 14 bases left in between. The CDR3 contains 14 residues. The CDR3 nucleotides are TGTGCCAGCAGCCGTCTTACAGGGTACTACGAGCAGTACTTC. It codes for CASSRLTGYYEQYF.

The V call is TRBV28, the J call TRBJ2-1, with 8 bases that match TRBD2. Germline CDR1 is MDHEN and CDR2 is SYDVKM. This CDR3 has 15 residues. Trimming removed 6 bases from V and 0 bases from J; junction bases left unmatched: 4. The CDR3 DNA reads TGTGCCAGCAGCCGGGGGGGGTACTCCTACAATGAGCAGTTCTTC. Translated, it gives CASSRGGYSYNEQFF.

The genes are TRBV5-1 and TRBJ2-1, with 9 bases identical to TRBD1. This CDR3 has 15 residues. Germline V CDR1 and CDR2: SGHRS, YFSETQ. J lost 5 bases, V lost 5 bases, and 8 bases had no gene match. The CDR3 loop is CASREGQGLDNEQFF. In DNA form, the CDR3 reads TGCGCCAGCAGGGAGGGACAGGGCTTGGACAATGAGCAGTTCTTC.